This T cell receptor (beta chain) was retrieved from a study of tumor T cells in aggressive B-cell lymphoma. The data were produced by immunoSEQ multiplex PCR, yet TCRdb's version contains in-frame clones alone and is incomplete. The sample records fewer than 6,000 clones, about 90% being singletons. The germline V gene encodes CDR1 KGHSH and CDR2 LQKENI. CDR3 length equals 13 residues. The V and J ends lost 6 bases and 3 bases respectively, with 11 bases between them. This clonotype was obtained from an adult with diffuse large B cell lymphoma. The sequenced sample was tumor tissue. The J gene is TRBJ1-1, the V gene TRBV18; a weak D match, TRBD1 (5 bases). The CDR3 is CASSRGSDTEAFF. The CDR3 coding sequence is TGTGCCAGCTCCCGGGGGTCAGACACTGAAGCTTTCTTT. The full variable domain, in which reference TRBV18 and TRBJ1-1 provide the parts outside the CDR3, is NAGVMQNPRHLVRRRGQEARLRCSPMKGHSHVYWYRQLPEEGLKFMVYLQKENIIDESGMPKERFSAEFPKEGPSILRIQQVVRGDSAAYFCASSRGSDTEAFFGQGTRLTVV.